This T cell receptor (beta chain) was observed in a study of ipilimumab plus nivolumab after autologous stem cell transplantation. Study details: The DLBCL group included primary refractory and relapsed cases.

Profiling relied on immunoSEQ multiplex PCR, and the TCRdb table lists in-frame clones only, not all of them. The sample includes around 16,000 clones, 70% to 90% of them seen just once. This CDR3 comprises 14 residues. V was clipped by 3 bases and J by 2 bases, with 11 bases between them. CDR1 and CDR2 (germline): SGHDT, YYEEEE. Broader study findings: Authors suggest TCR repertoire, Treg phenotype and gut microbiota support further study.

Ipilimumab, 1 mg/kg, started 14 to 28 days after autologous transplant. As to this clone: Its antigen is not identified.

The source was PBMCs, collected in a trial of ipilimumab plus nivolumab as post-transplant consolidation. The chain uses TRBV5-6 and TRBJ1-2; possibly TRBD1 for D (6 bases). The receptor was derived from a male donor with diffuse large B-cell lymphoma. The CDR3 loop reads CASSWSRGNYGYTF. The CDR3 DNA sequence: TGTGCCAGCAGCTGGAGCAGGGGAAACTATGGCTACACCTTC.